These T cell receptor beta chains were read from a single sample in a study of T-cell memory formation after mild COVID-19. MiXCR was run by TCRdb on the 5' RACE reads, yielding one entry per CDR3 protein. Of 180,000 or so distinct CDR3 sequences in the sample, more than 15% were seen once. Material for sequencing was PBMCs or a T cell subset sorted from them (not recorded which). These TCRs come from an adult woman who had mild COVID-19 (a few samples of this study predate the infection). Cell type and time point are not known. The CDR3 runs from the conserved cysteine through the conserved F or W. D genes are given only for firm matches. Clone size is given for some rows only: seen once, a few or many times, or a class if the clone is expanded.

>TRBV12-3/TRBV12-4|few|TRBD2|TRBJ2-1
CASSYSGRGDEQFF
TGTGCCAGCAGCTATAGCGGGAGAGGAGATGAGCAGTTCTTC
>TRBV3-1|.|.|TRBJ1-2
CASSQGSGAYYGYTF
TGTGCCAGCAGCCAAGGATCCGGTGCCTACTATGGCTACACCTTC
>TRBV20-1|.|TRBD2|TRBJ2-1
CSARPWGRADEQFF
TGCAGTGCTAGGCCCTGGGGGAGGGCCGATGAGCAGTTCTTC
>TRBV4-1|.|.|TRBJ2-1
CASSQDGPVTFRLYNEQFF
TGCGCCAGCAGCCAAGATGGGCCGGTGACTTTCAGGCTTTACAATGAGCAGTTCTTC
>TRBV12-3/TRBV12-4|.|.|TRBJ1-3
CASSLQGNTIYF
TGTGCCAGCAGTTTACAAGGAAACACCATATATTTT
>TRBV5-1|.|.|TRBJ1-1
CASSLDPVSTEAFF
TGCGCCAGCAGCTTGGACCCAGTGAGCACTGAAGCTTTCTTT
>TRBV3-1|.|.|TRBJ1-3
CASSQGGGNTIYF
TGTGCCAGCAGCCAGGGGGGAGGAAACACCATATATTTT
>TRBV12-3/TRBV12-4|.|.|TRBJ2-7
CASRGGAGDYEQYF
TGTGCCAGCAGGGGTGGGGCAGGCGACTACGAGCAGTACTTC
>TRBV20-1|few|.|TRBJ2-1
CSARDTGPANHNEQFF
TGCAGTGCTAGAGACACCGGGCCGGCTAACCACAATGAGCAGTTCTTC
>TRBV7-2|many|.|TRBJ2-5
CASSLGGGSATQYF
TGTGCCAGCAGCTTAGGTGGAGGGAGTGCGACCCAGTACTTC
>TRBV7-2|.|TRBD2|TRBJ2-7
CASSLTSGSLYEQYF
TGTGCCAGCAGCTTGACTAGCGGGAGCTTATACGAGCAGTACTTC
>TRBV5-1|few|TRBD2|TRBJ2-5
CASSLQRGGRETQYF
TGCGCCAGCAGCCTCCAGCGGGGGGGCAGGGAGACCCAGTACTTC
>TRBV29-1|few|.|TRBJ1-1
CSVRSTGSTEAFF
TGCAGCGTGAGATCGACAGGATCGACTGAAGCTTTCTTT
>TRBV7-2|.|.|TRBJ2-2
CASSLVGTQDGELFF
TGTGCCAGCAGCTTAGTAGGGACTCAGGACGGGGAGCTGTTTTTT
>TRBV4-1|.|TRBD1|TRBJ2-1
CASSQERRGQQGSVNEQFF
TGCGCCAGCAGCCAAGAAAGAAGGGGACAACAGGGGTCCGTCAATGAGCAGTTCTTC
>TRBV6-5|.|TRBD1|TRBJ2-5
CASSYAQGAETQYF
TGTGCCAGCAGTTACGCGCAGGGGGCAGAGACCCAGTACTTC
>TRBV20-1|few|TRBD1|TRBJ1-4
CSATGTGYEKLFF
TGCAGTGCTACCGGGACAGGGTACGAAAAACTGTTTTTT
>TRBV30|.|TRBD1|TRBJ1-6
CAWSNRDRGDSPLHF
TGTGCCTGGAGTAACCGGGACAGGGGAGATTCACCCCTCCACTTT
>TRBV12-3/TRBV12-4|few|.|TRBJ2-2
CASSPGLTHTGELFF
TGTGCCAGCAGTCCGGGACTGACGCACACCGGGGAGCTGTTTTTT
>TRBV14|once|TRBD1|TRBJ1-2
CASSQRQGRMVYGYTF
TGTGCCAGCAGCCAAAGACAGGGTCGCATGGTCTATGGCTACACCTTC
>TRBV30|few|.|TRBJ2-3
CAWALSGVTQYF
TGTGCCTGGGCGCTCTCAGGGGTTACGCAGTATTTT
>TRBV20-1|.|.|TRBJ1-1
CSASLNTEAFF
TGCAGTGCTAGTTTAAACACTGAAGCTTTCTTT
>TRBV20-1|.|.|TRBJ1-2
CSASFPWGATYGYTF
TGCAGTGCTAGCTTCCCATGGGGGGCCACGTATGGCTACACCTTC
>TRBV12-3/TRBV12-4|.|TRBD1|TRBJ2-2
CASSSRDRFTGELFF
TGTGCCAGCAGTTCCCGGGACAGGTTCACCGGGGAGCTGTTTTTT
>TRBV2|.|.|TRBJ1-2
CASSVQGYGYTF
TGTGCCAGCAGTGTCCAGGGCTATGGCTACACCTTC
>TRBV7-8|few|TRBD2|TRBJ2-3
CASSRDRTRGFPDTQYF
TGTGCCAGCAGCCGGGACCGGACTAGGGGATTCCCAGATACGCAGTATTTT
>TRBV12-3/TRBV12-4|.|TRBD1|TRBJ1-5
CASSHRGGGNQPQHF
TGTGCCAGCAGTCACAGGGGGGGTGGCAATCAGCCCCAGCATTTT
>TRBV5-1|.|.|TRBJ2-3
CASRTSTDTQYF
TGCGCCAGCAGGACTAGCACAGATACGCAGTATTTT
>TRBV5-1|few|TRBD2|TRBJ2-1
CASSLAPGLAGSEQFF
TGCGCCAGCAGCTTGGCGCCGGGACTAGCGGGTAGCGAGCAGTTCTTC
>TRBV5-1|.|.|TRBJ1-1
CASSLSQGSEAFF
TGCGCCAGCAGCTTGTCGCAGGGCTCTGAAGCTTTCTTT
>TRBV20-1|few|.|TRBJ2-7
CSATGNSYEQYF
TGCAGTGCTACGGGCAACTCCTACGAGCAGTACTTC